A selection of T cell receptor beta chains follows, all from one sample in a study of blood T cell repertoires in COVID-19. Data came from immunoSEQ multiplex PCR; TCRdb stores just in-frame clones and leaves some out. The data contain 150,000 to 200,000 clones, about 77% of them seen just once; the ten biggest clones take up about a sixth. Input material: PBMCs or T cells enriched from blood (not recorded which). The source is a woman aged 50 to 60 with acute COVID-19. The CDR3 runs from the conserved cysteine through the conserved F or W. Fields, in order: clone size, V gene, J gene, D gene, CDR3 length, CDR3 DNA, CDR3 protein. A D gene is named only where the DNA matches it firmly. A row's size may be missing; if present it is once, few, many or a size class.

few	TRBV5-1	TRBJ1-3	NA	14	TGCGCCAGCGGACTGACGGACTCTGGAAACACCATATATTTT	CASGLTDSGNTIYF
few	TRBV7-9	TRBJ1-2	NA	14	TGTGCCAGCAGCCTAGGACGACTTAACTATGGCTACACCTTC	CASSLGRLNYGYTF
once	TRBV6-4	TRBJ2-3	TRBD2	14	TGTGCCAGCAGCACTCTAGCGGGCACAGATACGCAGTATTTT	CASSTLAGTDTQYF
NA	TRBV5-1	TRBJ2-1	TRBD2	17	TGCGCCAGCAGCTTTTCCCTGGCTAGCGGGGGGGGTAGTGAGCAGTTCTTC	CASSFSLASGGGSEQFF
NA	TRBV7-3	TRBJ2-1	TRBD1	13	TGTGCCAGCAGCTCGGACAGGGTTAATGAGCAGTTCTTC	CASSSDRVNEQFF
NA	TRBV2	TRBJ2-1	TRBD1	14	TGTGCCAGCGCCACGGACAGGGCCTACAATGAGCAGTTCTTC	CASATDRAYNEQFF
NA	TRBV18	TRBJ2-5	NA	15	TGTGCCAGCTCACGGGGGGGCAGTGAGGTCGAGACCCAGTACTTC	CASSRGGSEVETQYF
NA	TRBV7-9	TRBJ1-3	TRBD1	17	TGTGCCAGCAGGGCCGGGACAGGGGCCTCGGGTGGAAACACCATATATTTT	CASRAGTGASGGNTIYF
NA	TRBV7-9	TRBJ1-4	NA	12	TGTGCCGCGAGTTACTTTAATGAAAAACTGTTTTTT	CAASYFNEKLFF
NA	TRBV6-2/TRBV6-3	TRBJ2-3	TRBD2	15	TGTGCCAGCAGTTACCTGGGACTAGCGAGGGGTACGCAGTATTTT	CASSYLGLARGTQYF
NA	TRBV28	TRBJ1-2	NA	11	TGTGCCAGCGGAGGGTTGAGGGGCTACACCTTC	CASGGLRGYTF
few	TRBV7-8	TRBJ2-5	TRBD1	12	TGTGCCAGCAGCTTAGGCTACGGGACAGGGAACTTC	CASSLGYGTGNF
NA	TRBV21-1	TRBJ1-6	NA	16	TGTGCCAGCAGCAACCGGGGGTGGGGTTATAATTCACCCCTCCACTTT	CASSNRGWGYNSPLHF
NA	TRBV27	TRBJ1-1	NA	16	TGTGCCACCCAAACCCTGGAGGGCGTCGAGAACACTGAAGCTTTCTTT	CATQTLEGVENTEAFF
NA	TRBV18	TRBJ2-2	NA	15	TGTGCCAGCCAACCCGGGGGGCCTAACACCGGGGAGCTGTTTTTT	CASQPGGPNTGELFF
NA	TRBV11-1	TRBJ1-2	TRBD1	15	TGTGCCAGCAGCTTAGGAACAGGGGGCGACTATGGCTACACCTTC	CASSLGTGGDYGYTF
few	TRBV29-1	TRBJ1-2	NA	12	TGCAGCGTTGATCCCAGGGTTGGTGGCTACACCTTC	CSVDPRVGGYTF
few	TRBV5-1	TRBJ2-2	NA	16	TGCGCCTCCCAGCCGGGGGGCCTTAGGAACACCGGGGAGCTGTTTTTT	CASQPGGLRNTGELFF
NA	TRBV19	TRBJ2-1	TRBD2	15	TGTGCCAGCCGACTGCGGACTAGCGGTTCCGGTGAGCAGTTCTTC	CASRLRTSGSGEQFF
NA	TRBV4-1	TRBJ1-1	NA	12	TGCGCCAGCAGCCCGGGGGAGGGTGAAGCTTTCTTT	CASSPGEGEAFF
NA	TRBV24-1	TRBJ2-2	TRBD1	16	TGTGCCACCAGTGAGGCCGGGACAGGGGGCTTCGGGGAGCTGTTTTTT	CATSEAGTGGFGELFF
NA	TRBV2	TRBJ1-6	NA	14	TGTGCCAGCAGAGTACAGGGTGGGAATTCACCCCTCCACTTT	CASRVQGGNSPLHF
NA	TRBV12-5	TRBJ2-6	NA	15	TGTGCTAGTGGTCGAGGAGGGGATGGGGCCAACGTCCTGACTTTC	CASGRGGDGANVLTF
few	TRBV19	TRBJ1-2	NA	15	TGTGCCAGTAGTACCGAGGGTGCGGGCAACTATGGCTACACCTTC	CASSTEGAGNYGYTF
NA	TRBV5-8	TRBJ1-5	NA	15	TGTGCCAGCAGCCGCGGACACGTGAGCAATCAGCCCCAGCATTTT	CASSRGHVSNQPQHF
once	TRBV6-6	TRBJ1-5	NA	15	TGTGCCAGCAGTTCCGGGTTAGACGGCAATCAGCCCCAGCATTTT	CASSSGLDGNQPQHF
NA	TRBV19	TRBJ2-5	TRBD2	17	TGTGCCAGTAGTCCTCTGCAGGCGGGGGGCCGACAAGAGACCCAGTACTTC	CASSPLQAGGRQETQYF
NA	TRBV7-6	TRBJ1-6	NA	15	TGTGCCAGCAGCGCAGACTCCTCCTATAATTCACCCCTCCACTTT	CASSADSSYNSPLHF
NA	TRBV7-7	TRBJ2-2	NA	15	TGTGCCAGCAGCTTGTCGGTGACGGGTACCGGGGAGCTGTTTTTT	CASSLSVTGTGELFF
NA	TRBV14	TRBJ2-2	TRBD1	15	TGTGCCAGCAGCCCGGACAGGGTTTACACCGGGGAGCTGTTTTTT	CASSPDRVYTGELFF
NA	TRBV9	TRBJ2-5	NA	14	TGTGCCAGCAGCGTGAAACCAGGGGTAGAGACCCAGTACTTC	CASSVKPGVETQYF
NA	TRBV6-1	TRBJ1-2	NA	15	TGTGCCAGCAGTGACCGGGGCAGGGAGGGCTATGGCTACACCTTC	CASSDRGREGYGYTF
NA	TRBV25-1	TRBJ1-4	TRBD1	18	TGTGCCAGCAGTGACTCGAGGGAACAGGGGGCGTCGGGTGAAAAACTGTTTTTT	CASSDSREQGASGEKLFF
NA	TRBV18	TRBJ1-3	NA	14	TGTGCCAGCTCGCGGACAGTCTCTGGAAACACCATATATTTT	CASSRTVSGNTIYF
NA	TRBV28	TRBJ1-2	TRBD1	16	TGTGCCAGCAGTCGGGCGGGCCTAGACAGGGTTTATGGCTACACCTTC	CASSRAGLDRVYGYTF
NA	TRBV5-1	TRBJ2-1	TRBD2	13	TGCGCCAGCAGCCTACTAGCGAGCTATGAGCAGTTCTTC	CASSLLASYEQFF
NA	TRBV7-2	TRBJ1-5	NA	13	TGTGCCAGCAGCTTACAGAGCAATCAGCCCCAGCATTTT	CASSLQSNQPQHF
NA	TRBV30	TRBJ2-1	TRBD2	16	TGTGCCTGGAGCGTCGGTAGCGGGGGGCCGGGAAATGAGCAGTTCTTC	CAWSVGSGGPGNEQFF
NA	TRBV7-3	TRBJ1-2	TRBD1	15	TGTGCCAGCAGCTTACAGGGGGCTGGGGATGGAGGCTACACCTTC	CASSLQGAGDGGYTF
NA	TRBV7-2	TRBJ1-5	NA	13	TGTGCCAGCAGCTTAAGAGTAAATCAGCCCCAGCATTTT	CASSLRVNQPQHF
NA	TRBV2	TRBJ2-2	TRBD1	15	TGTGCCAGCAGTAAGACAGGGCTGAACACCGGGGAGCTGTTTTTT	CASSKTGLNTGELFF
once	TRBV6-5	TRBJ1-4	NA	16	TGTGCCAGCAGTTGGACAGCCAGTGGAGCTGTTGAAAAACTGTTTTTT	CASSWTASGAVEKLFF
NA	TRBV9	TRBJ2-3	NA	16	TGTGCCAGCAGTGAGCGGCCAAAAAGCGGCACAGATACGCAGTATTTT	CASSERPKSGTDTQYF
once	TRBV12-3/TRBV12-4	TRBJ2-5	TRBD1	13	TGTGCCAGCAGTCCACAGGGGGTACGGACCCAGTACTTC	CASSPQGVRTQYF
NA	TRBV3-1/TRBV3-2	TRBJ1-1	NA	15	TGTGCCAGCAGCCAAGAGATGCTGGCAGGCGCGGAAGCTTTCTTT	CASSQEMLAGAEAFF
NA	TRBV3-1/TRBV3-2	TRBJ1-3	NA	12	TGTGCCAGCAGCCAGTCAGGAAACACCATATATTTT	CASSQSGNTIYF